This T cell receptor beta chain derives from a study of OX40 agonist ivuxolimab in advanced cancers. Describing the broader study: Ivuxolimab, which targeted the costimulatory receptor OX40 (CD134), was an agonistic, fully human IgG2 monoclonal antibody. Intravenous ivuxolimab was administered to patients every 2 weeks at six dose levels: 0.01, 0.1, 0.3, 1.5, 3 and 10 mg/kg. Of the approximately 50 dose-escalation patients, hepatocellular carcinoma was present in some 19, melanoma in approximately 15, renal cell carcinoma in 9 and head and neck cancer in 9. The dose-escalation cohort was about 87% male with a mean age of about 60 years, ranging from roughly 20 to 85. Patients were allowed to have had prior anti-PD-1, anti-PD-L1 or anti-CTLA-4 therapy, and roughly 40% of the dose-escalation patients had previously received checkpoint inhibitors. Partial responses occurred in three dose-escalation patients: two with cutaneous melanoma and one with hepatocellular carcinoma. Peripheral TCRbeta sequencing was intended to test whether TCR sequence diversity was altered and clonal T-cell expansion was caused by ivuxolimab. The monotherapy dose-escalation portion (N of about 50 patients) of the phase I ivuxolimab trial is reported in the paper. On the study overall, not on this receptor specifically: Which antigens the clonally expanded peripheral T cells were specific for was not determined. At doses of 0.1 to 3.0 mg/kg, clonal expansion of both CD4+ and CD8+ T cells in blood was seen between baseline and week 6. After ivuxolimab, expanded clones were on average more numerous among CD8+ T cells than among CD4+ T cells. Low levels of normalized T-cell clonal expansion were also seen in some nonresponding patients. In the 0.1-3.0 mg/kg groups, partial responders had among the lowest normalized peripheral clonal expansion, particularly in CD8+ T cells.

Remarks on this clone: There is no known antigen for this receptor. The record has no base qualities; no much larger clone is one base away.

The trial excluded patients who had a history of autoimmune disease or were on systemic immunosuppression. Peripheral blood for TCR sequencing was drawn from every dose cohort at baseline, at cycle 4 day 1 and at cycle 7 day 1. The samples were drawn from a first-in-human, open-label, multicenter phase I dose-escalation trial of ivuxolimab. Adults with locally advanced or metastatic melanoma, renal cell, hepatocellular, or head and neck squamous cell carcinoma were enrolled in the trial. Before TCR sequencing, CD4+ T cells and CD8+ T cells were sorted from peripheral blood as separate populations. Genomic DNA was isolated from the sorted cells so that the TCRbeta CDR3 region could be sequenced. The immunoSEQ Assay was used for sequencing of TCRbeta CDR3 regions. As stored in TCRdb, this immuneACCESS dataset retains in-frame rearrangements with V and J assigned. A fraction of the clones does not appear; measured against another copy, unresolved V genes explain less than half of the discrepancy, and the remainder lacks a known reason. The sample table lists around 62,000 clones, 77% of them with a count of one. The ten most abundant clones make up around 1.6% of the sample.

The TCR comes from an adult with an advanced solid tumor such as melanoma, head and neck, liver or kidney cancer. Sequences were derived from CD4+ or CD8+ T cells sorted from blood, sampled in a trial of the OX40 agonist ivuxolimab.

The DNA reads TGCGCCAGCAGCTTGGCCGAAGGGTCGTGGGCCACTGAAGCTTTCTTT. Translated, this is CASSLAEGSWATEAFF. The sequence is built from TRBV5-1 and TRBJ1-1, with the D gene call left open. The CDR3 numbers 16 residues from cysteine through phenylalanine. Only the CDR3 DNA stays, 48 bases, in frame from base 1. CDR1 SGHRS and CDR2 YFSETQ are derived from the germline V gene. Trimming costs V 0 bases and J 4 bases, and their ends lie 16 bases apart.